This T cell receptor (beta chain) is drawn from a study of vaccination and CD4 T cells after COVID-19. Study-level information: The convalescent population consisted of six males and four females, two of whom were of Hispanic ethnicity.

As regards this clonotype: What it binds is not known.

Sample treatment: roughly 10-day PBMC culture with coronavirus spike peptide pools or control peptides (ViraFEST assay). It was on days 3 and 7 that half the medium was replaced with fresh IL-2 medium. Negative-selection isolation of CD4+ T cells was performed after roughly nine days of culture. Sequencing of cultured CD4+ T cell DNA used the Oncomine TCR Beta short-read assay. MiXCR was run by TCRdb on the PCR reads, yielding one entry per CDR3 protein. The sample records some 6,900 distinct CDR3 sequences, about 17% being singletons. V was pared by 2 bases and J by 6 bases, with 9 bases between. This CDR3 is built from 13 residues. Germline CDR1 KGHSH, CDR2 LQKENI.

The J gene is TRBJ2-3, the V gene TRBV18; D gene uncertain. The TCR originated in a human donor who had recovered from COVID-19. The sample was CD4+ T cells from blood, cultured in vitro. Here the CDR3 reads CASSPVNYDTQYF. CDR3 DNA: TGTGCCAGCTCACCAGTGAATTATGATACGCAGTATTTT.